This record concerns one T cell receptor (beta chain) sequence. The sample belongs to a study of T cell clones after liver transplantation. Study as a whole: TCRbeta sequencing after a pre-transplant mixed lymphocyte reaction identified graft-donor-reactive clones, later tracked in post-transplant blood.

This CDR3 spans 15 amino acids. V shed 0 bases and J shed 0 bases, with 9 bases lying between them. The germline V gene has CDR1 SGHRS and CDR2 YFSETQ. Profiled with immunoSEQ multiplex PCR; TCRdb holds only in-frame clones, not every one. This sample has tens of thousands of clones, with 65% to 75% found just once. The specimen comprised CD4+ T cells from blood, sampled before liver transplant. The TCR comes from a human donor who received a liver transplant. The V gene is TRBV5-1, the J gene TRBJ1-2; perhaps TRBD1 as D (5 bases). DNA of the CDR3: TGCGCCAGCAGCTTGGAGTCGGGGGCTAACTATGGCTACACCTTC. Residues: CASSLESGANYGYTF. Based on the CDR3 plus reference TRBV5-1 and TRBJ1-2, the full variable domain is KAGVTQTPRYLIKTRGQQVTLSCSPISGHRSVSWYQQTPGQGLQFLFEYFSETQRNKGNFPGRFSGRQFSNSRSEMNVSTLELGDSALYLCASSLESGANYGYTFGSGTRLTVV.